The 15 T cell receptor beta chains reported below all come from one sample, sequenced in a study of blood T cell repertoires in COVID-19 (TCRdb year 2020). The protocol used for the library was the immunoSEQ multiplex PCR assay. TCRdb limited this immuneACCESS table to in-frame rearrangements with V and J called. A share of clones is missing; checked studies link under half to unresolved V genes, and the rest is unexplained. This sample comprises 200,000 to 250,000 clones, 82% of them detected only once. 3.6% of the sample is taken by the ten largest. The sequenced material came from peripheral blood. Receptor source: a woman over 75 with acute or convalescent COVID-19.

The V and J genes are TRBV5-5 and TRBJ1-6; the D gene is possibly TRBD1 (5 bases). The CDR3 runs 16 residues. With 6 bases removed from V and 2 bases from J, the gap between germline ends came to 15 bases. CDR1 is SGHKS and CDR2 is YYEKEE in the germline V gene (reference sequence). The CDR3 DNA reads TGTGCCAGCACCATATGGGCAGGGCCCTATAATTCACCCCTCCACTTT. It translates to CASTIWAGPYNSPLHF. Complete variable domain (other parts from reference TRBV5-5 and TRBJ1-6): DAGVTQSPTHLIKTRGQQVTLRCSPISGHKSVSWYQQVLGQGPQFIFQYYEKEERGRGNFPDRFSARQFPNYSSELNVNALLLGDSALYLCASTIWAGPYNSPLHFGNGTRLTVT.

This clone occurred a few times. The chain has TRBV6-5 and TRBJ1-6; D gene ambiguous. The V and J ends lost 1 base and 6 bases respectively, with 7 bases between them. Germline V gene sequence: CDR1 MNHEY, CDR2 SVGAGI. There are 14 residues in the CDR3. The CDR3 coding sequence is TGTGCCAGCAGTTACTTCCAGGCTAATTCACCCCTCCACTTT. Protein: CASSYFQANSPLHF.

V usage is TRBV19 and J usage is TRBJ2-3; 8 bases align to TRBD2. From germline, CDR1 is LNHDA and CDR2 SQIVND (reference sequence). V was clipped by 3 bases and J by 1 base; unmatched bases: 12. The CDR3 contains 18 residues. For the CDR3, the DNA is TGTGCCAGTAGTATCGGGGGGGGCAGCGGAATAGGCACAGATACGCAGTATTTT. Its translation is CASSIGGGSGIGTDTQYF.

The V and J genes are TRBV5-8 and TRBJ1-2, with 8 bases that match TRBD1. The junction had 6 bases not matched to a gene; V was cut back by 1 base and J by 4 bases. Germline CDR1 reads SGHTS; CDR2 reads YDEGEE. CDR3 length: 15 residues. DNA for the CDR3: TGTGCCAGCAGCTTGTCGGGACAGGTCCTCTATGGCTACACCTTC. This codes for CASSLSGQVLYGYTF.

The chain uses TRBV29-1 and TRBJ2-7; perhaps TRBD1 as D (6 bases). V was cut by 4 bases and J by 4 bases, with 11 bases left in between. There are 12 residues in the CDR3. The germline CDR1 and CDR2 sequences are SQVTM and ANQGSEA. The CDR3 DNA reads TGCAGCGTTGCTACAGGGTGGTACGAGCAGTACTTC. Amino acids: CSVATGWYEQYF.

The CDR3 coding sequence is TGTGCCAGCAGTTTACAGGTCCGAAACTATGGCTACACCTTC. It codes for CASSLQVRNYGYTF. The chain combines TRBV28 with TRBJ1-2; D ambiguous. The V gene's germline CDR1 is MDHEN and CDR2 SYDVKM. CDR3 size: 14 residues. V was cut by 2 bases and J by 2 bases, with 9 bases left in between.

The chain joins TRBV7-2 to TRBJ1-2; perhaps TRBD1 as D (6 bases). Trimming stripped 1 base from V and 0 bases from J, with 15 bases between. Per the germline V gene, CDR1 is SGHTA and CDR2 is FQGNSA. The CDR3 has 17 residues. CDR3 coding DNA: TGTGCCAGCAGCTTAGAGGTGGGGGCAGCAGCTAACTATGGCTACACCTTC. Its protein is CASSLEVGAAANYGYTF.

This chain uses TRBV19 with TRBJ1-2; TRBD1 agrees at 9 bases. The V segment lost 7 bases and the J segment 1 base; nucleotides outside the gene matches: 4. The CDR3 is 14 residues long. Germline loops: CDR1 LNHDA, CDR2 SQIVND (reference sequence). CDR3 amino acids: CASTTGGFNYGYTF. The CDR3, as DNA: TGTGCCAGTACCACAGGGGGCTTTAACTATGGCTACACCTTC.

This chain links TRBV7-2 with TRBJ1-4, with D hard to call. Germline loops: CDR1 SGHTA, CDR2 FQGNSA. V was cut by 2 bases and J by 0 bases, with 10 bases left in between. The CDR3 has 16 amino acids. The CDR3 sequence: CASSLSGGATNEKLFF. In DNA, the CDR3 is TGTGCCAGCAGCTTATCCGGCGGCGCAACTAATGAAAAACTGTTTTTT.

The CDR3 region is CASSYSGLANTGELFF. CDR3 nucleotide sequence: TGTGCCAGCAGTTACTCGGGACTAGCGAACACCGGGGAGCTGTTTTTT. The rearrangement uses TRBV6-2 or TRBV6-3 and TRBJ2-2, with TRBD2 matching over 8 bases. The ends lost 0 bases at V and 0 bases at J; junction bases unmatched: 0. Germline assignment: CDR1 MNHEY and CDR2 SVGEGT. CDR3 length equals 16 residues.

The V gene is TRBV5-6, the J gene TRBJ2-1, with D perhaps TRBD2 (6 bases). The CDR3 spans 16 residues. Trimming removed 0 bases from V and 0 bases from J, with 10 bases in between. Germline loops: CDR1 SGHDT, CDR2 YYEEEE. The CDR3 nucleotides read TGTGCCAGCAGCTTGGTGTCCGGGAGCTCCTACAATGAGCAGTTCTTC. This gives the protein CASSLVSGSSYNEQFF.

This clone was picked up one time. CDR3 amino acids: CASSYSSGLGEQFF. DNA of the CDR3: TGTGCCAGCAGTTACTCATCGGGGTTGGGTGAGCAGTTCTTC. The chain links TRBV6-2 or TRBV6-3 to TRBJ2-1, with D possibly being TRBD2 (5 bases). V shed 0 bases and J shed 9 bases, with 12 bases lying between them. The germline CDR1 and CDR2 sequences are MNHEY and SVGEGT. The CDR3 totals 14 residues.

The V and J genes are TRBV28 and TRBJ1-2, with TRBD1 matching 10 bases. V dropped 4 bases and J dropped 5; count of bases not matched to a gene: 13. CDR1 MDHEN and CDR2 SYDVKM come from the germline V gene. CDR3 length: 17 amino acids. The CDR3 protein is CASSSSGQGITGYGYTF. The DNA of the CDR3 is TGTGCCAGCAGTTCCTCGGGACAGGGGATAACAGGTTATGGCTACACCTTC.

A single count supports this clone. The CDR3 loop reads CASRPGGTDTQYF. CDR3 nucleotides: TGTGCCAGCAGACCGGGGGGCACAGATACGCAGTATTTT. This sequence joins TRBV7-2 and TRBJ2-3, with D tentatively TRBD2 (6 bases). The V gene lost 6 bases and the J gene lost 1 base, with 8 bases spanning the gap. Germline CDR1 reads SGHTA; CDR2 reads FQGNSA. The CDR3 contains 13 residues.

The rearrangement uses TRBV28 and TRBJ2-7; tentatively, D is TRBD1 (5 bases). The germline gives CDR1 MDHEN, CDR2 SYDVKM. V was cut by 6 bases and J by 4 bases, with 13 bases left in between. The CDR3 has 13 residues. CDR3 residues: CASRWSSGYEQYF. The CDR3 coding sequence is TGTGCCAGCAGATGGTCCTCAGGGTACGAGCAGTACTTC. The whole variable domain, filled in from reference TRBV28 and TRBJ2-7, reads DVKVTQSSRYLVKRTGEKVFLECVQDMDHENMFWYRQDPGLGLRLIYFSYDVKMKEKGDIPEGYSVSREKKERFSLILESASTNQTSMYLCASRWSSGYEQYFGPGTRLTVT.